This TCR beta chain was identified in a study of shared clonotypes between healthy human individuals. The table came from immunoSEQ multiplex PCR; TCRdb's copy has only in-frame clones and leaves some out. This table has around 990,000 clones, 70% to 80% appearing once. This clone appeared a single time. Germline V lookup: CDR1 MDHEN, CDR2 SYDVKM. The CDR3 is made up of 16 amino acids. The V end lost 1 base, the J end lost 0 bases, and 10 bases lay between the germline ends. The specimen sequenced was memory CD4+ T cells from PBMCs. Noted subset: CD45RA-negative fraction. The chain joins TRBV28 to TRBJ1-5, with D perhaps matching TRBD1 (5 bases). The source of this sequence is a man aged 18 to 30 in good health. Some clones in this sample may be carry-over from other donors' samples. CDR3: CASSLLAGHSNQPQHF. DNA of the CDR3: TGTGCCAGCAGTTTATTGGCAGGGCATAGCAATCAGCCCCAGCATTTT.